This TCR beta chain was documented in a study of cytomegalovirus exposure and HLA in healthy donors. Trimming removed 8 bases from V and 5 bases from J; junction bases left unmatched: 7. The CDR3 runs to 15 residues. CDR1 MDHEN and CDR2 SYDVKM come from the germline V gene. Every donor was a healthy person donating bone marrow. Comments on this clone: What it binds is unknown.

Whole-study results and caveats: Versus the roughly 670-donor mean, an Asian-associated ancestry cluster reportedly showed fewer N-insertions in a later analysis. Earlier findings revealed that most TCR beta V segments proved productive either about 90% or about 30% of the time. As a later analysis showed, a missense DCLRE1C variant was linked to trimming of TCR beta V- and J-genes.

The PCR was carried out with 60 Vbeta primers and 13 Jbeta primers. Sequencing used immunoSEQ multiplex PCR; TCRdb keeps in-frame clones, though not all of them. The sample records fewer than 250,000 clones, roughly 77% being singletons. The sequence was collected from a male donor in good health and CMV-seropositive. The J gene is TRBJ2-2, the V gene TRBV28; 11 bases fit TRBD2. Sequencing was carried out using PBMCs. The CDR3 DNA sequence: TGTGCCAGCGGCGGGTCTAGCGGGAGGACCGGGGAGCTGTTTTTT. As protein: CASGGSSGRTGELFF.